The source of this T cell receptor beta chain is a study of OX40 agonist ivuxolimab in advanced cancers. Study overall: Patients received ivuxolimab, an intravenous treatment, every 2 weeks at 0.01 to 10 mg/kg. From about 23 to 85 years was the age range, with a mean of about 54 years, and nearly 85% were male.

Profiling relied on immunoSEQ multiplex PCR, and the TCRdb table lists in-frame clones only, not all of them. The sample lists 55,000 to 95,000 clones, approximately 86% seen once, with 2.5% to 3.5% in the top ten. Trimming took off 4 bases at V and 0 bases at J, with 14 bases between the two ends. In germline, CDR1 is SGHNT, CDR2 YYREEE (reference sequence). This CDR3 is 15 amino acids long. Findings of the study overall: At 0.1 to 3.0 mg/kg and by week 6, clonal expansion occurred in CD4+ and CD8+ blood T cells.

Notes on this clone: The antigen is unknown.

Sequencing used CD4+ or CD8+ T cells sorted from blood, obtained in a trial of the OX40 agonist ivuxolimab. This sequence originates from an adult with an advanced solid tumor such as melanoma, head and neck, liver or kidney cancer. The J gene is TRBJ2-7, the V gene TRBV5-4, with D perhaps matching TRBD1 (6 bases). CDR3 region: CASSPRYRVSYEQYF. For the CDR3, the DNA is TGTGCCAGCAGCCCGAGGTACAGGGTCTCCTACGAGCAGTACTTC. Full variable domain (rest looked up from reference TRBV5-4 and TRBJ2-7): ETGVTQSPTHLIKTRGQQVTLRCSSQSGHNTVSWYQQALGQGPQFIFQYYREEENGRGNFPPRFSGLQFPNYSSELNVNALELDDSALYLCASSPRYRVSYEQYFGPGTRLTVT.